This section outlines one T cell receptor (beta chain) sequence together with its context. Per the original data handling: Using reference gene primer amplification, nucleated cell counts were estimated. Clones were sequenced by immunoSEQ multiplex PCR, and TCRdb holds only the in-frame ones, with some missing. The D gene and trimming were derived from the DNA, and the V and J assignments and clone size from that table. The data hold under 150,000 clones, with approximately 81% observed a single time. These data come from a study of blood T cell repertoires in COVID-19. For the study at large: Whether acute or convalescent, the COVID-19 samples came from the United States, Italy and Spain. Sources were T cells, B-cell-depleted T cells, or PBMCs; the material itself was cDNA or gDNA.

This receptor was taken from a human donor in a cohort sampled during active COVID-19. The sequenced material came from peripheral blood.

The chain's CDR3 is CASSYGSSNSPLHF. CDR3 DNA sequence: TGTGCCAGTAGTTACGGGTCATCGAATTCACCCCTCCACTTT. The chain is built from TRBV19 and TRBJ1-6; D remains unclear. V was cut by 5 bases and J by 7 bases, with 12 bases left in between. In germline, CDR1 is LNHDA, CDR2 SQIVND (reference sequence). This CDR3 has 14 residues.